Each of the 2 T cell receptor beta chains below was sequenced from the same sample in a study of beta chain features in type 1 diabetes. Expressed TCRB transcripts were sequenced, since all the RNA that had been isolated was reverse transcribed. TCRdb's table, derived via immunoSEQ multiplex PCR, lists solely in-frame clones and lacks some. The data show a few hundred thousand clones, roughly 30% seen once. The source material was naive CD4+ T cells from blood. These receptors were taken from a man between 18 and 29 years old in good health.

This clone was observed a few times. The V gene is TRBV4-1, the J gene TRBJ1-2, with TRBD1 identical over 8 bases. Germline CDR1 MGHRA, CDR2 YSYEKL. This CDR3 comprises 12 residues. V shed 7 bases, J shed 5 bases, and the junction held 3 bases outside the gene matches. CDR3 sequence: CASKRQGYGYTF. The CDR3 DNA follows: TGCGCCAGCAAGAGACAGGGGTATGGCTACACCTTC.

This clone has just one count. This chain links TRBV4-3 with TRBJ1-1, with D perhaps TRBD1 (6 bases). V shed 0 bases and J shed 4 bases, with 9 bases lying between them. Germline V lookup: CDR1 LGHNA, CDR2 YSLEER. CDR3 length: 14 residues. CDR3 in amino acids: CASSQEHRATEAFF. The DNA of the CDR3 is TGCGCCAGCAGCCAAGAACACAGGGCCACTGAAGCTTTCTTT.